The TCR beta chain described here comes from a study of graft-versus-host responses after intestinal transplantation. Germline CDR1 reads SGHTA; CDR2 reads FQGNSA. The CDR3 covers 17 residues. The V end lost 4 bases, the J end lost 8 bases, and 24 bases lay between the germline ends. Sequenced by immunoSEQ multiplex PCR; TCRdb stores in-frame clones only, minus some. The top ten clones hold 1% to 1.5% of a sample with 90,000 to 130,000 clones, approximately 93% of them seen once. Turning to this clone: No antigen is known for it.

V gene TRBV7-2 combines with J gene TRBJ2-4; possible D gene TRBD2, 6 bases. The material sequenced was unstimulated CD8+ T cells sorted from spleen or lymph node cells, taken before transplant. The TCR originated in a human donor who was the organ donor for an intestinal transplant. CDR3 sequence: CASSSRSFSGWRYIQYF. The CDR3 DNA sequence: TGTGCCAGCAGCTCCCGTAGTTTTAGCGGTTGGAGGTACATTCAGTACTTC.